The 7 T cell receptor beta chains listed next were all sequenced from one sample in a study of cytomegalovirus exposure and HLA in healthy donors. Primers: 60 Vbeta forward and 13 Jbeta reverse. This table comes from immunoSEQ multiplex PCR, and its TCRdb copy is limited to in-frame clones, with some not included. The sample carries some 170,000 clones, about 80% recorded once. The sample was PBMCs. The receptors were gathered from a man between 18 and 29 years old in good health and CMV-seropositive.

V is TRBV15 and J is TRBJ2-3; D possibly corresponds to TRBD1 (5 bases). The germline CDR1 and CDR2 sequences are LNHNV and YYDKDF (reference sequence). The CDR3 is 14 amino acids. Between the trimmed V and J ends, which lost 3 bases and 2 bases, there was a span of 9 bases. The DNA of the CDR3 is TGTGCCACCAGCAGGGTGACAGACACAGATACGCAGTATTTT. Amino acids: CATSRVTDTDTQYF.

The chain links TRBV28 to TRBJ1-1, with TRBD1 matching 7 bases. The CDR3 runs to 15 residues. V shed 5 bases and J 1 base; nucleotides not matched to a gene: 7. CDR1 and CDR2 from the germline V gene are MDHEN and SYDVKM. CDR3 sequence (DNA): TGTGCCAGCAGTATAGCGAAGGGGGCGAACACTGAAGCTTTCTTT. As protein: CASSIAKGANTEAFF.

In its sample, this clone was seen once. This sequence joins TRBV4-1 and TRBJ1-5, with 8 bases identical to TRBD1. Germline-derived CDR1 and CDR2 are MGHRA and YSYEKL. The CDR3 is 16 residues long. V shed 1 base, J shed 4 bases, and the junction held 6 bases outside the gene matches. CDR3 sequence: CASSQVPGGGNQPQHF. CDR3 nucleotides: TGCGCCAGCAGCCAAGTACCAGGGGGCGGGAATCAGCCCCAGCATTTT.

V and J are TRBV7-2 and TRBJ2-7; weak D call: TRBD1 (6 bases). CDR1 is SGHTA, CDR2 FQGNSA, per germline. The ends were cut back, 0 bases at V and 3 bases at J, with 15 bases in the middle. There are 16 residues in the CDR3. The CDR3 nucleotides read TGTGCCAGCAGCTTAGCCTTCCGGAGCAGGGGCTACGAGCAGTACTTC. Translation: CASSLAFRSRGYEQYF.

Worth noting for this clone: The missing conserved phenylalanine or tryptophan at the end of this CDR3 makes a read error likely. The chain uses TRBV28 and TRBJ1-6, with 7 bases lining up with TRBD1. Germline V CDR1 and CDR2: MDHEN, SYDVKM. The CDR3 loop spans 18 amino acids. V dropped 6 bases and J dropped 0; count of bases not matched to a gene: 11. This chain's CDR3 is CASSLGQKGSSYNSPLHL. The CDR3 DNA sequence: TGTGCCAGCAGCTTGGGACAGAAAGGAAGCTCCTATAATTCACCCCTCCACCTT.

This clone was observed a handful of times. V gene TRBV5-1 combines with J gene TRBJ2-5; D remains unclear. V lost 5 bases, J lost 3 bases, and 5 bases lay in between. The CDR3 length is 11 residues. Per the germline V gene, CDR1 is SGHRS and CDR2 is YFSETQ. CDR3 residues: CASRGEETQYF. CDR3 DNA sequence: TGCGCCAGCAGAGGAGAAGAGACCCAGTACTTC.

V gene TRBV9 combines with J gene TRBJ2-1, with 7 positions matching TRBD2. This CDR3 spans 17 amino acids. Germline CDR1 and CDR2: SGDLS and YYNGEE. Trimming at V came to 3 bases and at J to 7 bases, leaving 16 bases not matched to a gene. The CDR3 here is CASSGTGEGAGFNEQFF. The CDR3 DNA is TGTGCCAGCAGCGGGACGGGGGAGGGCGCGGGTTTTAATGAGCAGTTCTTC.